Listed here are 15 T cell receptor beta chains from one sample, sequenced in a study of tumor-infiltrating lymphocytes in primary liver carcinoma. They got blood RNA out of unsorted whole blood and also pulled out germline DNA. Reverse transcription of roughly 470 ng total RNA with a constant-region primer produced TCR beta cDNA. Three nested multiplex PCR rounds, a slightly modified ARM-PCR method, built the TCR beta libraries. Primers for the first two PCR rounds were TRBV1-TRBV30 forward primers and a C-beta reverse primer (about 9 cycles per round). TCRdb reprocessed the multiplex PCR reads via MiXCR and lists one record per CDR3 protein. The sample has approximately 330,000 distinct CDR3 sequences; 65% are singletons. Sequencing used peripheral blood. Source of these receptors: a man aged 35-49 years with primary liver carcinoma and hepatitis B virus infection.

Concerning this clonotype itself: This may come from a read error, since a much larger clone is one base off. The conserved closing phenylalanine or tryptophan is absent in this CDR3, likely reflecting a read error. The chain links TRBV4-1 to TRBJ2-7, with D possibly matching TRBD2 (6 bases). CDR1 and CDR2 (germline): MGHRA, YSYEKL. Trimming shortened V by 1 base and J by 3 bases, and 7 bases separated the two germline ends. The CDR3 totals 13 residues. The CDR3 sequence is CASSQGGGYEQYL. DNA for the CDR3: TGCGCCAGCAGCCAAGGGGGAGGCTACGAGCAGTACCTC.

With regard to this clonotype: Since no conserved phenylalanine or tryptophan closes the CDR3, a read error is the likely cause. V gene TRBV11-3 combines with J gene TRBJ2-5; 7 bases match TRBD1. The CDR3 length is 14 residues. Per germline, CDR1 SGHNT and CDR2 YENEEA. V lost 2 bases and J lost 5; bases outside the gene matches: 5. The CDR3 DNA reads TGTGCCAGCAGCTTACAACAGGGGTGGGAGACCCAGTACTCC. Protein product: CASSLQQGWETQYS.

This chain links TRBV4-3 with TRBJ2-1; D is unclear. Trimming removed 0 bases from V and 4 bases from J, with 10 bases in between. From germline, CDR1 is LGHNA and CDR2 YSLEER. The CDR3 loop spans 15 amino acids. CDR3 bases: TGCGCCAGCAGCCAAGACCACTCGAATTACAATGAGCAGTTCTTC. Residues: CASSQDHSNYNEQFF.

Remarks on this clonotype: A junction end diverges from the germline sequence, so it may reflect a read error. This chain joins TRBV11-2 and TRBJ1-2; 11 nucleotides match TRBD1. The CDR3 length is 13 residues. Germline-derived CDR1 and CDR2 are SGHAT and FQNNGV. The CDR3 DNA reads as TGTGCCAGTAGCTTAGGGACAGGGGGGGACTACACCTTC. Protein: CASSLGTGGDYTF.

This clonotype was seen repeatedly, ten times or more. V gene TRBV6-1 combines with J gene TRBJ2-3; 8 bases are a match to TRBD1. J gave up 1 base and V 6 bases, and 0 bases lay outside the gene matches. The germline V gene encodes CDR1 MNHNS and CDR2 SASEGT. CDR3 length: 13 amino acids. In nucleotides, the CDR3 is TGTGCCAGCAGGGACAGGGGCACAGATACGCAGTATTTT. Translating gives CASRDRGTDTQYF.

With regard to this clonotype: It may be a read error: a sequence one base away is much more abundant. The rearrangement joins TRBV12-3 or TRBV12-4 to TRBJ2-1; D possibly corresponds to TRBD2 (6 bases). This CDR3 spans 12 amino acids. The CDR3 here is CSSSIPGTAPFF. CDR3 coding DNA: TGTTCCAGCAGTATACCCGGGACTGCCCCGTTCTTC.

Remarks on this clonotype: A clone one base away is much larger, so this may be a read error. The chain is built from TRBV6-2 or TRBV6-3 and TRBJ2-3; no definite D call. CDR3 size: 15 residues. The germline V gene has CDR1 MNHEY and CDR2 SVGEGT. The ends were cut back, 0 bases at V and 3 bases at J, with 10 bases in the middle. This CDR3 is CASSYSNHSTDTQYF. The DNA of the CDR3 is TGTGCCAGCAGTTACTCGAACCATAGTACAGATACGCAGTATTTT.

This clonotype was counted at least ten times. The chain is built from TRBV6-6 and TRBJ2-4; 7 bases fit TRBD2. Germline lookup yields CDR1 MNHNY and CDR2 SVGAGI (reference sequence). Trimming at V came to 8 bases and at J to 9 bases, leaving 10 bases not matched to a gene. The CDR3 has 13 amino acids. CDR3 DNA: TGTGCCAGCTCTCCTACTGGGGGGGGCATTCAGTACTTC. Protein product: CASSPTGGGIQYF.

This chain uses TRBV28 with TRBJ1-1; 8 nucleotides line up with TRBD1. The CDR3 spans 14 residues. The J segment lost 6 bases and the V segment lost 5 bases, leaving 8 bases of the junction unmatched. Germline values: CDR1 MDHEN, CDR2 SYDVKM. In DNA form, the CDR3 reads TGTGCCAGCAGTGATGGACAGGGCGGCGCTGAAGCTTTCTTT. As protein: CASSDGQGGAEAFF.

The rearrangement links TRBV13 to TRBJ2-1, with 7 positions matching TRBD2. This CDR3 is 16 amino acids long. CDR1 is PRHDT and CDR2 is FYEKMQ in the germline V gene (reference sequence). V gave up 5 bases and J gave up 3 bases; unmatched junction bases: 10. The CDR3 sequence: CASSRRATSRYNEQFF. Here the CDR3 DNA reads TGTGCCAGCAGCCGCCGCGCGACTAGCCGCTACAATGAGCAGTTCTTC.

As for this clonotype: Just one base apart from a much larger clone, this may be a read error. V and J are TRBV6-5 and TRBJ1-5; D uncertain. Germline loops: CDR1 MNHEY, CDR2 SVGAGI. The CDR3 covers 14 residues. Trimming took off 6 bases at V and 8 bases at J, with 17 bases between the two ends. CDR3 in amino acids: CASSPRGGNKPQHF. The DNA of the CDR3 is TGTGCCAGCAGCCCTCGTGGAGGGAATAAGCCCCAGCATTTT.

This clonotype was recorded at least ten times. The chain couples TRBV29-1 to TRBJ1-4; the match to TRBD1 covers 9 bases. There are 19 residues in the CDR3. Germline CDR1 reads SQVTM; CDR2 reads ANQGSEA. With 4 bases clipped from V and 5 bases from J, the junction kept 20 bases outside the gene matches. In nucleotides, the CDR3 is TGCAGCGTTGTAATGGCGGAGGGGACAGGGAAGGCCTGGAATGAAAAACTGTTTTTT. It is translated as CSVVMAEGTGKAWNEKLFF.

A remark on this clonotype: One base away lies a much larger clone, so this may be a sequencing read error. V gene TRBV30 combines with J gene TRBJ1-6; D may be TRBD1 (5 bases). The CDR3 extends over 15 amino acids. Germline assignment: CDR1 GTSNPN and CDR2 SVGIG (reference sequence). The CDR3 bases are TGTGCCTGGAGTGGGGGGGTAAGGGATAATACACCCCTCCACTTT. It is translated as CAWSGGVRDNTPLHF.

The chain is built from TRBV6-6 and TRBJ2-1, with 8 bases lining up with TRBD2. The length of the CDR3 is 18 residues. CDR1 is MNHNY and CDR2 is SVGAGI in the germline V gene (reference sequence). V shed 0 bases, J shed 4 bases, and the junction held 11 bases outside the gene matches. The CDR3 here is CASSYSVRTSKIYNEQFF. The CDR3 coding sequence is TGTGCCAGCAGTTACTCAGTTAGGACTAGCAAGATTTACAATGAGCAGTTCTTC.

For this clonotype: A much bigger clone sits one base away, suggesting this may be a read error. The rearrangement links TRBV4-1 to TRBJ1-6, with no clear D. Germline V gene sequence: CDR1 MGHRA, CDR2 YSYEKL. CDR3 size: 14 residues. The CDR3 region is CVSSQEWSNSPLHF. CDR3 nucleotides: TGCGTCAGCAGCCAAGAGTGGTCAAATTCACCCCTCCACTTT.